This TCR beta chain was identified in a study of control samples from healthy donors and cancer patients. Here immunoSEQ multiplex PCR was the method, and the copy in TCRdb shows in-frame clones only, minus some. This sample yields roughly 95,000 clones, of which 91% are seen a single time; around 0.95% belongs to the top ten. Trimming removed 5 bases at V and 7 bases at J, with 12 bases between. Germline values: CDR1 MNHEY, CDR2 SVGAGI. The CDR3 extends over 13 amino acids. V and J are TRBV6-5 and TRBJ1-5; a weak D match, TRBD1 (5 bases). The TCR was taken from a woman under 40 in good health. Sequenced input: blood. As DNA, the CDR3 is TGTGCCAGCAGTCCAGAAAGGGACCAGCCCCAGCATTTT. Translated, it gives CASSPERDQPQHF.